The 19 T cell receptor beta chains listed next were all sequenced from one sample in a study of blood T cell repertoires in COVID-19 (dated by TCRdb to the early 2020s). Library preparation used the immunoSEQ multiplex PCR assay. This is the immuneACCESS table as TCRdb keeps it, with only in-frame sequences that have V and J called. A part of the clones is gone; compared with another copy, unresolved V genes explain less than half, and the rest is unexplained. This sample gives 100,000 to 150,000 clones in total; roughly four fifths of them show up just once. The ten most abundant clones make up around 2.4% of the sample. Sequencing input: PBMCs or T cells enriched from blood (not recorded which). The receptor source for this set is a man in his forties with acute COVID-19.

CDR3 DNA: TGTGCCAGCAGCCAAGGTTGGGCAGGGGGAAATTCACCCCTCCACTTT. Amino acids: CASSQGWAGGNSPLHF. J is TRBJ1-6 and V is TRBV14; 7 nucleotides agree with TRBD1. The CDR3 covers 16 residues. Unmatched junction bases numbered 7, after V lost 1 base and J lost 7 bases. CDR1 is SGHDN, CDR2 FVKESK, per germline.

The chain recombines TRBV27 with TRBJ2-1; the D is unclear. Trimming removed 4 bases at V and 6 bases at J, with 13 bases between. Germline V gene lookup returns CDR1 MNHEY and CDR2 SMNVEV (reference sequence). The CDR3 runs to 14 residues. The CDR3 DNA sequence: TGTGCCAGCAGTTATGGGCCCTTTTCCAATGAGCAGTTCTTC. It encodes CASSYGPFSNEQFF.

The rearrangement uses TRBV10-3 and TRBJ1-5; D might be TRBD1 (5 bases). The V end lost 0 bases, the J end lost 7 bases, and 7 bases lay between the germline ends. Germline V gene sequence: CDR1 ENHRY, CDR2 SYGVKD. The length of the CDR3 is 13 residues. The CDR3: CAISESGGQPQHF. The CDR3 bases are TGTGCCATCAGTGAGTCGGGGGGGCAGCCCCAGCATTTT.

V usage is TRBV19 and J usage is TRBJ2-5; the match to TRBD2 covers 11 bases. The CDR3 contains 15 residues. CDR1 LNHDA and CDR2 SQIVND come from the germline V gene (reference sequence). The trim removed 5 bases at V and 5 bases at J, leaving 7 bases unmatched. The DNA of the CDR3 is TGTGCCAGTAGTTTGACTAGCGGGATAGGGGAGACCCAGTACTTC. It encodes CASSLTSGIGETQYF.

The chain joins TRBV10-3 to TRBJ1-2; D is undetermined. In germline, CDR1 is ENHRY, CDR2 SYGVKD. V dropped 0 bases and J dropped 4 bases, with 6 bases sitting between them. The CDR3 consists of 13 residues. In nucleotides, the CDR3 is TGTGCCATCAGTGAGTCCGACTCCTATGGCTACACCTTC. The encoded protein is CAISESDSYGYTF.

The rearrangement links TRBV19 to TRBJ1-6; TRBD1 matches at 10 bases. This CDR3 region has 14 residues. Per germline, CDR1 LNHDA and CDR2 SQIVND (reference sequence). Trimming took 6 bases from V and 7 from J; bases not matched to a gene: 3. CDR3 residues: CASRMGQGNSPLHF. The CDR3, as DNA: TGTGCCAGTAGGATGGGACAGGGGAATTCACCCCTCCACTTT.

The rearrangement joins TRBV28 to TRBJ2-5; 8 bases map to TRBD1. Germline V gives CDR1 MDHEN, CDR2 SYDVKM. The V and J ends lost 6 bases and 4 bases, in that order; junction bases with no gene match: 19. CDR3 length: 18 residues. The CDR3 DNA is TGTGCCAGCAGCCTTCTGGGGTCAGGGGGCCTAGGCGTAGAGACCCAGTACTTC. It yields the protein CASSLLGSGGLGVETQYF.

The rearrangement uses TRBV12-3 or TRBV12-4 and TRBJ1-1; D perhaps matches TRBD1 (5 bases). With 3 bases removed from V and 7 bases from J, the gap between germline ends came to 12 bases. The CDR3 has 13 residues. CDR3: CASSLFRASEAFF. Written as DNA, the CDR3 is TGTGCCAGCAGTTTGTTCAGGGCGAGTGAAGCTTTCTTT.

The V gene is TRBV12-3 or TRBV12-4, the J gene TRBJ1-2; D may be TRBD1 (5 bases). This CDR3 has 12 residues. The ends were cut back, 5 bases at V and 3 bases at J, with 7 bases in the middle. CDR3 nucleotides: TGTGCCAGCAGTATCAGGGACTATGGCTACACCTTC. Amino acid sequence: CASSIRDYGYTF.

The chain joins TRBV28 to TRBJ1-2; a weak D match, TRBD1 (6 bases). CDR3 length: 13 residues. V lost 10 bases and J lost 8, with 20 bases in between. Germline CDR1 reads MDHEN; CDR2 reads SYDVKM. The DNA of the CDR3 is TGTGCCACCACAAGGGGGGGCAGTGGCGGCTACACCTTC. Amino acids: CATTRGGSGGYTF.

The CDR3 loop is CATSDWEGEQETQYF. The DNA of the CDR3 is TGTGCCACCAGTGATTGGGAAGGGGAACAAGAGACCCAGTACTTC. This chain connects TRBV24-1 to TRBJ2-5; D is possibly TRBD1 (5 bases). This CDR3 has 15 residues. V was clipped by 2 bases and J by 2 bases, with 11 bases between them. Germline V CDR1 and CDR2: KGHDR, SFDVKD.

The J gene is TRBJ2-1, the V gene TRBV6-4; 8 nucleotides align to TRBD2. The V gene end was trimmed by 5 bases and the J gene end by 8 bases; junction bases not matched to a gene: 14. This CDR3 is 16 amino acids long. Germline values: CDR1 MRHNA, CDR2 SNTAGT. CDR3 residues: CASSQSPGDGRDEQFF. The CDR3 DNA reads as TGTGCCAGCAGTCAATCGCCGGGGGACGGGAGGGATGAGCAGTTCTTC.

The genes are TRBV2 and TRBJ2-3; D possibly corresponds to TRBD2 (5 bases). Trimming removed 5 bases at V and 6 bases at J, with 6 bases between. Germline V gene lookup returns CDR1 SNHLY and CDR2 FYNNEI. The CDR3 contains 11 residues. CDR3 region: CASSIADTQYF. The CDR3 DNA sequence: TGTGCCAGCAGTATAGCGGATACGCAGTATTTT.

CDR3 in amino acids: CASSQASSYNEQFF. CDR3 in DNA: TGCGCCAGCAGCCAAGCAAGCTCCTACAATGAGCAGTTCTTC. V is TRBV5-1 and J is TRBJ2-1; D ambiguous. From germline, CDR1 is SGHRS and CDR2 YFSETQ. The CDR3 is 14 amino acids. The V and J ends lost 4 bases and 0 bases respectively, with 8 bases between them.

The rearrangement links TRBV7-9 to TRBJ2-3; tentatively, D is TRBD1 (6 bases). The CDR3 totals 14 residues. Germline V gene data show CDR1 as SEHNR and CDR2 as FQNEAQ (reference sequence). V gave up 6 bases and J gave up 2 bases, with 12 bases separating them. Written as DNA, the CDR3 is TGTGCCAGCAGTCGGACAGATTACACAGATACGCAGTATTTT. Translating gives CASSRTDYTDTQYF. Filled out from reference TRBV7-9 and TRBJ2-3, the complete variable domain reads DTGVSQNPRHKITKRGQNVTFRCDPISEHNRLYWYRQTLGQGPEFLTYFQNEAQLEKSRLLSDRFSAERPKGSFSTLEIQRTEQGDSAMYLCASSRTDYTDTQYFGPGTRLTVL.

The CDR3 is CATSTGLETQYF. As DNA, the CDR3 is TGTGCCACATCGACAGGGCTTGAGACCCAGTACTTC. This chain links TRBV19 with TRBJ2-5; 7 bases line up with TRBD1. Trimming removed 10 bases from V and 5 bases from J; junction bases left unmatched: 7. The CDR3 is 12 amino acids. CDR1 and CDR2 (germline): LNHDA, SQIVND (reference sequence).

This chain uses TRBV5-1 with TRBJ1-2, with a tentative D call TRBD1 (6 bases). Germline V gives CDR1 SGHRS, CDR2 YFSETQ. This CDR3 contains 15 residues. V was cut by 0 bases and J by 2 bases, with 11 bases left in between. The CDR3 region is CASSLDGQSNYGYTF. CDR3 sequence (DNA): TGCGCCAGCAGCTTGGACGGACAGAGCAACTATGGCTACACCTTC.

The genes are TRBV24-1 and TRBJ2-7; D is unclear. Germline-derived CDR1 and CDR2 are KGHDR and SFDVKD. The V gene lost 0 bases and the J gene lost 5 bases, with 4 bases spanning the gap. The CDR3 sequence is 12 residues long. The CDR3 protein is CATSDLTDEQYF. CDR3 DNA sequence: TGTGCCACCAGTGATTTGACAGACGAGCAGTACTTC.

The chain is built from TRBV28 and TRBJ1-2; possibly TRBD1 for D (6 bases). CDR3 size: 14 residues. Germline assignment: CDR1 MDHEN and CDR2 SYDVKM. Trimming pared 3 bases from V and 6 bases from J, leaving 14 bases between. The CDR3: CASSFGQGRDGYTF. DNA for the CDR3: TGTGCCAGCAGTTTCGGGCAGGGGCGCGATGGCTACACCTTC.